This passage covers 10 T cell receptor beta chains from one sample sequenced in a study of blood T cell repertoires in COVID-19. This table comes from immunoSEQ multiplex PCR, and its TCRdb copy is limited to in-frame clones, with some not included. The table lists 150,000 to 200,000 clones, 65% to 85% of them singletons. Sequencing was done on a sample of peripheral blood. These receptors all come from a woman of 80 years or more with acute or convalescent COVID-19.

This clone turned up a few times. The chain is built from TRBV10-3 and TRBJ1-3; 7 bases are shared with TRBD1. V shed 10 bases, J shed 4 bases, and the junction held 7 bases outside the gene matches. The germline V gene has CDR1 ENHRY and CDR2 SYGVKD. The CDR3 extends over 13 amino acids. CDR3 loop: CATGQAGGNTIYF. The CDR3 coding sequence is TGTGCCACCGGACAGGCGGGCGGAAACACCATATATTTT.

The CDR3 coding sequence is TGTGCCAGCAGATTCGGGAACACCGGGGAGCTGTTTTTT. It is translated as CASRFGNTGELFF. J is TRBJ2-2 and V is TRBV12-3 or TRBV12-4, with D unclear. The length of the CDR3 is 13 residues. V was trimmed by 6 bases and J by 1 base, leaving 6 bases between them.

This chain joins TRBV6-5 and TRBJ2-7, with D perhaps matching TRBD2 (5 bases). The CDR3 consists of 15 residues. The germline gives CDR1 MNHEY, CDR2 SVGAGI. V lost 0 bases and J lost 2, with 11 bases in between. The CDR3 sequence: CASSYSSGAAYEQYF. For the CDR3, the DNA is TGTGCCAGCAGTTACTCGTCCGGAGCGGCCTACGAGCAGTACTTC.

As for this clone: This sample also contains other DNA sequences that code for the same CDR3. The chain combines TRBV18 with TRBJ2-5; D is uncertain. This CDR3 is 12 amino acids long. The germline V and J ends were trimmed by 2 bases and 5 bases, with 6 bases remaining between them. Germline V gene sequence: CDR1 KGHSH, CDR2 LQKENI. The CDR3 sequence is CASSPSGETQYF. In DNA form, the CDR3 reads TGTGCCAGCTCACCATCGGGTGAGACCCAGTACTTC.

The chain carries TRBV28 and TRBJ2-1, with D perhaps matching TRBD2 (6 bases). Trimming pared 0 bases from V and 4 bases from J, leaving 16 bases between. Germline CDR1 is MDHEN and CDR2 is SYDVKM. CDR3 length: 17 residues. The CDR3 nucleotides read TGTGCCAGCAGTTTATGGGGTAGCGGCGGCAATTACAATGAGCAGTTCTTC. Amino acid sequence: CASSLWGSGGNYNEQFF.

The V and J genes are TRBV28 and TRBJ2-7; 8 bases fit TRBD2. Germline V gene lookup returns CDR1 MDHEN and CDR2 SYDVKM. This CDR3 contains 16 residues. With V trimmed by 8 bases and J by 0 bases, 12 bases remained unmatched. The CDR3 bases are TGTGCCAGCTTACCCGGGGGGGGGCCTTACTCCTACGAGCAGTACTTC. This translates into CASLPGGGPYSYEQYF. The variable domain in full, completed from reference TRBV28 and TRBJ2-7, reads DVKVTQSSRYLVKRTGEKVFLECVQDMDHENMFWYRQDPGLGLRLIYFSYDVKMKEKGDIPEGYSVSREKKERFSLILESASTNQTSMYLCASLPGGGPYSYEQYFGPGTRLTVT.

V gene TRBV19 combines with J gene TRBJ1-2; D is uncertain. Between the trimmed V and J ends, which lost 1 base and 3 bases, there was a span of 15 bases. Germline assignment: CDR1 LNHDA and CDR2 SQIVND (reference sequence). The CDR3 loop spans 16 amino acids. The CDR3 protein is CASSIVRHSGDYGYTF. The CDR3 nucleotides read TGTGCCAGTAGTATAGTACGGCATTCAGGCGACTATGGCTACACCTTC.

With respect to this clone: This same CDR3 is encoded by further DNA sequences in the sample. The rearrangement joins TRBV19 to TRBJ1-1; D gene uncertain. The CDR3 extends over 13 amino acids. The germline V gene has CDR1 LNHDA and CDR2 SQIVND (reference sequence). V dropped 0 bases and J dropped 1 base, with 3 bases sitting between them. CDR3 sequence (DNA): TGTGCCAGTAGTATAGACAGGAACACTGAAGCTTTCTTT. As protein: CASSIDRNTEAFF.

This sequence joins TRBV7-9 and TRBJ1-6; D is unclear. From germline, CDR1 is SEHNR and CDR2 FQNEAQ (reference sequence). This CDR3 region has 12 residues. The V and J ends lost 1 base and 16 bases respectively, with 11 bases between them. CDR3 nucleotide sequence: TGTGCCAGCAGCTTAGGTGGGCAGGCTCTCCACTTT. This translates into CASSLGGQALHF. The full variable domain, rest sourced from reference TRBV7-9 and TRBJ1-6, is DTGVSQNPRHKITKRGQNVTFRCDPISEHNRLYWYRQTLGQGPEFLTYFQNEAQLEKSRLLSDRFSAERPKGSFSTLEIQRTEQGDSAMYLCASSLGGQALHFGNGTRLTVT.

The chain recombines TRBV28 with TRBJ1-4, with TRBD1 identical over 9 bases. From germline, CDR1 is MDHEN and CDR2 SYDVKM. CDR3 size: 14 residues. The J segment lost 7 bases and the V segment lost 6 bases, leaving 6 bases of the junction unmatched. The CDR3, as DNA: TGTGCCAGCAGACCCGGGACAGGGTTTGAAAAACTGTTTTTT. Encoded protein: CASRPGTGFEKLFF.